This is a list of T cell receptor beta chains from one sample in a study of control samples from healthy donors and cancer patients. Some clones are missing from TCRdb's copy, which holds only in-frame ones; the method was immunoSEQ multiplex PCR. The sample has 150,000 to 200,000 clones; just over 85% are singletons. Source material: blood. The receptors here all came from a man between 18 and 35 years old in good health. Both conserved end residues are part of each CDR3. The D gene is left open where the match is weak. The size entry is marked missing in some rows and otherwise reads once, few, many or a size class.

J	V	D	size	CDR3	DNA
TRBJ1-6	TRBV4-3	-	-	CASSDGVLQGNSPLHF	TGCGCCAGCAGCGACGGGGTACTCCAGGGGAATTCACCCCTCCACTTT
TRBJ2-2	TRBV28	-	-	CASSLGADYRVGPNRGELFF	TGTGCCAGCAGCCTAGGGGCGGATTACAGGGTGGGACCCAATCGGGGGGAGCTGTTTTTT
TRBJ1-1	TRBV9	-	-	CASSVDGQGRPEAFF	TGTGCCAGCAGCGTAGACGGGCAGGGAAGACCTGAAGCTTTCTTT
TRBJ2-3	TRBV4-1	-	-	CASSQLQHLSTDTQYF	TGCGCCAGCAGCCAACTTCAGCATCTAAGCACAGATACGCAGTATTTT
TRBJ1-2	TRBV2	-	-	CASSERPYGYTF	TGTGCCAGCAGTGAACGGCCCTATGGCTACACCTTC
TRBJ1-4	TRBV30	TRBD1	-	CAWNRQDRGLTNEKLFF	TGTGCCTGGAACCGCCAAGACAGGGGCTTAACTAATGAAAAACTGTTTTTT
TRBJ2-1	TRBV9	-	-	CASSVAERPLGEQFF	TGTGCCAGCAGCGTAGCTGAAAGACCCCTGGGGGAGCAGTTCTTC
TRBJ2-5	TRBV30	-	-	CAWRPDFQETQYF	TGTGCCTGGAGGCCAGATTTCCAAGAGACCCAGTACTTC
TRBJ2-3	TRBV5-1	-	-	CASSEADTQYF	TGCGCCAGCAGTGAGGCAGATACGCAGTATTTT
TRBJ2-4	TRBV5-1	-	-	CASSLGGIAKNIQYF	TGCGCCAGCAGCTTGGGGGGGATAGCCAAAAACATTCAGTACTTC
TRBJ1-2	TRBV27	TRBD1	-	CASSSQGAYTF	TGTGCCAGCAGTTCACAGGGGGCTTACACCTTC
TRBJ2-1	TRBV11-2	TRBD1	-	CASSLHVLDRVRYNEQFF	TGTGCCAGCAGCTTACACGTTCTCGACAGGGTGAGATACAATGAGCAGTTCTTC
TRBJ2-2	TRBV12-3/TRBV12-4	-	-	CASSLGSGELFF	TGTGCCAGCAGTTTGGGTTCCGGGGAGCTGTTTTTT
TRBJ1-1	TRBV5-1	TRBD1	-	CASSLGGQGAHGAFF	TGCGCCAGCAGCTTGGGAGGACAGGGGGCGCACGGCGCTTTCTTT
TRBJ2-3	TRBV11-2	TRBD2	-	CASSFSGGAADTQYF	TGTGCCAGCAGCTTTAGCGGGGGGGCGGCAGATACGCAGTATTTT
TRBJ2-2	TRBV6-2/TRBV6-3	-	-	CASSYITVAGELFF	TGTGCCAGCAGTTACATTACGGTCGCCGGGGAGCTGTTTTTT
TRBJ2-5	TRBV3-1/TRBV3-2	TRBD2	-	CASSQVIALAEDQETQYF	TGTGCCAGCAGCCAAGTTATCGCACTAGCGGAAGATCAAGAGACCCAGTACTTC
TRBJ2-3	TRBV7-9	TRBD2	-	CASSSPTSGMISTDTQYF	TGTGCCAGCAGCTCTCCGACTAGCGGGATGATTAGCACAGATACGCAGTATTTT
TRBJ2-5	TRBV7-9	-	-	CASSLDVETQYF	TGTGCCAGCAGCTTAGACGTTGAGACCCAGTACTTC
TRBJ2-1	TRBV6-5	TRBD2	-	CASSWGSTSGNEQFF	TGTGCCAGCAGTTGGGGGTCGACTAGCGGGAATGAGCAGTTCTTC
TRBJ2-5	TRBV7-9	-	-	CASSPSGWETQYF	TGTGCCAGCAGCCCGAGCGGGTGGGAGACCCAGTACTTC
TRBJ2-3	TRBV28	-	once	CASRAADTQYF	TGTGCCTCCAGGGCTGCAGATACGCAGTATTTT
TRBJ2-1	TRBV19	-	-	CASTLNGYNEQFF	TGTGCCAGTACCTTAAACGGTTACAATGAGCAGTTCTTC
TRBJ2-1	TRBV24-1	TRBD2	-	CATSEGSGAGGGEQFF	TGTGCCACCAGTGAGGGTAGCGGGGCCGGGGGGGGTGAGCAGTTCTTC
TRBJ2-7	TRBV6-1	-	-	CASSELGTGTYEQYF	TGTGCCAGCAGTGAATTGGGGACCGGTACCTACGAGCAGTACTTC
TRBJ2-3	TRBV4-2	-	-	CAIPTGDTQYF	TGTGCCATACCGACCGGAGATACGCAGTATTTT
TRBJ1-4	TRBV11-3	-	-	CASSLDEKLFF	TGTGCCAGCAGCTTAGATGAAAAACTGTTTTTT
TRBJ2-5	TRBV9	-	-	CASNHEWAGEETQYF	TGTGCCAGCAACCATGAATGGGCAGGCGAAGAGACCCAGTACTTC
TRBJ2-7	TRBV5-4	TRBD1	-	CASSLGDPGQGPISYF	TGTGCCAGCAGCTTGGGGGACCCGGGACAGGGTCCTATTTCGTACTTC
TRBJ2-1	TRBV30	-	-	CAWTPIFYNEQFF	TGTGCCTGGACCCCGATCTTCTACAATGAGCAGTTCTTC
TRBJ1-1	TRBV2	TRBD1	-	CASSQGAIGQAFF	TGTGCCAGCAGCCAGGGGGCTATAGGGCAAGCTTTCTTT
TRBJ2-1	TRBV21-1	-	-	CASSKVGLCGGHGDNEQFF	TGTGCCAGCAGCAAAGTTGGTCTTTGCGGGGGCCACGGGGACAATGAGCAGTTCTTC
TRBJ2-1	TRBV7-8	-	-	CASSLVPDSYNEQFF	TGTGCCAGCAGCTTAGTCCCAGACAGTTACAATGAGCAGTTCTTC
TRBJ1-2	TRBV19	-	-	CASIGEKRDYGYTF	TGTGCCAGTATAGGGGAGAAGCGGGACTATGGCTACACCTTC
TRBJ1-5	TRBV4-3	-	few	CASSQALGDGDNQPQHF	TGCGCCAGCAGCCAAGCCCTCGGGGATGGGGACAATCAGCCCCAGCATTTT
TRBJ1-2	TRBV9	TRBD1	-	CASSVAPGQGADYGYTF	TGTGCCAGCAGCGTAGCACCGGGACAGGGGGCGGACTATGGCTACACCTTC
TRBJ2-1	TRBV5-4	TRBD2	few	CASSLGTSGGQFF	TGTGCCAGCAGCCTCGGGACTAGCGGGGGTCAGTTCTTC
TRBJ1-1	TRBV11-1	-	-	CASSRELSDEAFF	TGTGCCAGTTCCAGGGAGCTAAGTGATGAAGCTTTCTTT
TRBJ1-6	TRBV28	TRBD1	-	CASSPPQGAESPLHF	TGTGCCAGCAGTCCCCCACAGGGGGCTGAATCACCCCTCCACTTT
TRBJ2-1	TRBV7-8	-	-	CASSLDGGVDNEQFF	TGTGCCAGCAGCTTAGACGGCGGGGTGGACAATGAGCAGTTCTTC
TRBJ2-5	TRBV18	-	-	CASSPAVRGPGETQYF	TGTGCCAGCTCACCGGCCGTTCGGGGCCCGGGGGAGACCCAGTACTTC
TRBJ2-7	TRBV19	TRBD1	-	CASSIGTGREQYF	TGTGCCAGTAGCATAGGGACAGGGCGGGAGCAGTACTTC
TRBJ2-5	TRBV6-6	-	-	CASSRTRGDGETQYF	TGTGCCAGCAGTCGAACCAGGGGGGACGGGGAGACCCAGTACTTC
TRBJ1-5	TRBV18	TRBD1	once	CASSPEGAQVGGQPQHF	TGTGCCAGCTCACCAGAGGGGGCGCAAGTAGGGGGCCAGCCCCAGCATTTT
TRBJ1-4	TRBV27	-	few	CASSLYSGGGKLFF	TGTGCCAGCAGTTTATATTCGGGGGGAGGAAAACTGTTTTTT
TRBJ2-7	TRBV30	-	-	CAWSPPPGREQYF	TGTGCCTGGAGTCCCCCGCCGGGGCGAGAGCAGTACTTC
TRBJ1-1	TRBV7-3	-	few	CASSFGNPTEAFF	TGTGCCAGCAGCTTCGGCAATCCCACTGAAGCTTTCTTT